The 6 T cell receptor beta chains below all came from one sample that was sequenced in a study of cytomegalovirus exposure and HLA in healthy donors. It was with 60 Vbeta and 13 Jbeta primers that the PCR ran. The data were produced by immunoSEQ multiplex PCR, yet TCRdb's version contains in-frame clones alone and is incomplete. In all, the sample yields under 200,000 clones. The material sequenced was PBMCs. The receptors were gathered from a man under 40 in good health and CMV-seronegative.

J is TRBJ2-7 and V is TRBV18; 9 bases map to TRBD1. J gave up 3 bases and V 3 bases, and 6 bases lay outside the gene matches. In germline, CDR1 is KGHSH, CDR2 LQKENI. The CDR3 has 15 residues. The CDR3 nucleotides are TGTGCCAGCTCACCCCTTAGGGACAGGGACTACGAGCAGTACTTC. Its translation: CASSPLRDRDYEQYF.

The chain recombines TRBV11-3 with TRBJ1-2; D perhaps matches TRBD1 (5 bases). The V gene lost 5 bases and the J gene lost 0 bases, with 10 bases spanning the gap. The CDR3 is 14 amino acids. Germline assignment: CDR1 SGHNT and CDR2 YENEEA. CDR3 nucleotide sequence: TGTGCCAGCAGCCCCCAAGGGGCTAACTATGGCTACACCTTC. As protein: CASSPQGANYGYTF.

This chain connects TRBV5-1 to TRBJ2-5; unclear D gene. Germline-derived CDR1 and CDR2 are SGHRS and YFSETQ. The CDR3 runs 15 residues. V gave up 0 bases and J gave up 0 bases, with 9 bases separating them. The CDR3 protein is CASSLGALYQETQYF. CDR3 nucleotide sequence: TGCGCCAGCAGCTTGGGGGCGTTGTACCAAGAGACCCAGTACTTC.

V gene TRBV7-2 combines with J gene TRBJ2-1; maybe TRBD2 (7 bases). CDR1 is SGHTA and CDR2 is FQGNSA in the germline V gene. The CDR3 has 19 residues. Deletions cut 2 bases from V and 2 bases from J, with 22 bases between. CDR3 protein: CASSLWSRGGGATYNEQFF. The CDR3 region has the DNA TGTGCCAGCAGCTTATGGTCGCGGGGAGGGGGGGCAACCTACAATGAGCAGTTCTTC.

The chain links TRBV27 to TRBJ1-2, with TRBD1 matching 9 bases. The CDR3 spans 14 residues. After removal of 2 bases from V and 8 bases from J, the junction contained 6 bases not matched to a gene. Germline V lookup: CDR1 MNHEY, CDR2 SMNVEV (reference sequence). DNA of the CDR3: TGTGCCAGCAGTTTAATAGGGACAGGGAGAGGCTACACCTTC. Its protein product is CASSLIGTGRGYTF.

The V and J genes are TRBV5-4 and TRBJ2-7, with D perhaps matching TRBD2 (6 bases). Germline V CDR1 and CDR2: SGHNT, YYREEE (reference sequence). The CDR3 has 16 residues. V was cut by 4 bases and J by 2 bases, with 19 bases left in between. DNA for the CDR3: TGTGCCAGCAGCATCCGGACTACCTCCAACACCTACGAGCAGTACTTC. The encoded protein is CASSIRTTSNTYEQYF. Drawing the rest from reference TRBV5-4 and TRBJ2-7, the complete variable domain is ETGVTQSPTHLIKTRGQQVTLRCSSQSGHNTVSWYQQALGQGPQFIFQYYREEENGRGNFPPRFSGLQFPNYSSELNVNALELDDSALYLCASSIRTTSNTYEQYFGPGTRLTVT.